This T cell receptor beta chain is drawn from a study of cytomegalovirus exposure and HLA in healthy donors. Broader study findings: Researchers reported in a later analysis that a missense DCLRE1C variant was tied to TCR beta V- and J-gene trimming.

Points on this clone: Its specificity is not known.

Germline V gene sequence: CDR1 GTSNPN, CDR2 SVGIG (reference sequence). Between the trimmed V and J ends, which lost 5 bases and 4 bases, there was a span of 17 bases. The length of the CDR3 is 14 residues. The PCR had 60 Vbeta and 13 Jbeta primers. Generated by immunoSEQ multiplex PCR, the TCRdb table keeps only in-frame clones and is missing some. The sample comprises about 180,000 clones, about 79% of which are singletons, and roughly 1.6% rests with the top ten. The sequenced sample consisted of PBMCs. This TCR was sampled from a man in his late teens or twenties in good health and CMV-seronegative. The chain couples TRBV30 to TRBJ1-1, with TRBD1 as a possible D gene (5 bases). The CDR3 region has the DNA TGTGCCTGGTACCACCGGGGGTTTGGCACTGAAGCTTTCTTT. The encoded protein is CAWYHRGFGTEAFF.